This entry describes one T cell receptor (beta chain). The specificity of this receptor is unknown. Qualities for individual bases were not recorded, and no much larger clone is one base off. Library method: the immunoSEQ multiplex PCR assay. For the multiplex PCR, a mixture combining 60 forward primers for TCR Vbeta segments and 13 reverse primers for TCR Jbeta segments was used. A multiplex PCR assay on genomic DNA amplified the CDR3 region of rearranged TCR beta genes. On the Illumina HiSeq System, the amplified TCR beta libraries were sequenced as 87-base-pair reads. Turning to the authors' computational methods: In a later analysis, some 80 million unique TCR beta chains were counted across the 500 to 850 repertoires, and approximately 9.9 million of these chains were shared by at least two donors. A nearest-neighbor algorithm error-corrected the raw reads and collapsed the reads into unique sequences, merging closely related sequences to remove PCR and sequencing errors. CDR3 sequences were aligned to IMGT reference sequences to assign V, D and J gene segments. For a sequence to be retained, a match of at least six nucleotides to both a V gene segment and a J gene segment was required. A rearrangement counted as productive if the CDR3 had no stop codons and remained in frame with V and J, and every other rearrangement counted as non-productive. Following IMGT convention, CDR3 was defined as the stretch from the second conserved V-encoded cysteine to the conserved J-encoded phenylalanine. The earlier analysis of about 500 of the donors excluded sequences that lacked an unambiguous match to a single V gene segment. In an earlier analysis of some 590 of the donors, a V segment was called functional when productive rearrangements were above 56.7%, and segregating when the standard deviation between donors exceeded 5%. A statistical classification framework was developed to diagnose cytomegalovirus status using the catalog of TCR beta chain sequences. In a later analysis, TCR nucleotide sequences were compared against IMGT/GENE-DB human TR gene sequences so that V and J genes could be assigned. Using the TCRdist pipeline, a later analysis assigned CDR3 sequences along with most-parsimonious VDJ recombination scenarios. In a later analysis, every TCR beta chain was defined by the combination of its CDR3 amino acid sequence and its V-gene family, and reads without a unique V-gene family were dropped. To address suspected cross-contamination and a sequencing artifact, a later analysis removed 592 highly shared, low-generation-probability nucleotide sequences. A later analysis calculated a clonal expansion index for each public chain from normalized within-repertoire ranks of inferred template counts. In a later analysis, generation probabilities were computed with a VDJ recombination model fitted to out-of-frame rearrangements, and the resulting probabilities were checked against IGoR. A later analysis scored TCR-TCR, TCR-HLA and TCR-CMV co-occurrence with hypergeometric tests, applying a repertoire-size bias correction to TCR pairs. In a later analysis, false discovery rates were estimated by permuting HLA or CMV assignments 20 times. In a later analysis, co-occurring TCRs were grouped with DBSCAN, and TCRdist sequence similarity was added when clustering was performed within HLA-allele-positive subsets. Repertoires with fewer than 30,000 or more than 120,000 public chains, plus five repertoires with anomalous nucleotide sharing, were excluded from co-occurrence clustering. TCRdb took over this immuneACCESS table, retaining in-frame rearrangements with V and J assigned. Such tables are incomplete; in checked studies, under half of the missing clones stem from an unresolved V gene, and the remainder is unexplained. D and trimming were read from the DNA, whereas the V and J calls and clone size are those reported in that table. This sample holds about 140,000 clones; around 80% were observed only once. Approximately 6.2% of the sample is in the top ten clones.

This entry comes from a study of cytomegalovirus exposure and HLA in healthy donors (dated by TCRdb to between 2016 and 2019). The study in broad terms: An earlier analysis of 587 of the donors reported approximately 270 Gb of sequence data and 100 million to 140 million unique TCR beta sequences from 150 million to 200 million T cells. On average, 235,054 unique TCR beta nucleotide sequences were sequenced per donor among several hundred genotyped donors of the cohort, with about 19% of those sequences being non-productive. Among the roughly 400 genotyped donors, approximately 81% belonged to the genetic ancestry cluster associated with self-reported Caucasian donors. The study combined high-throughput TCR immunosequencing, statistical association of individual TCRs with disease status, and machine learning to predict cytomegalovirus infection status. Typing coverage varied by locus: roughly 629-630 donors for A, B, C, DRB1 and DQB1; approximately 500 for DQA1; more than 600 for DPA1; 400 to 480 for DPB1. Every repertoire in the discovery cohort had been generated on one and the same sequencing platform. A later analysis re-analyzed previously published TCR beta repertoires from 600 to 850 donors and added high-resolution HLA genotyping to study TCR occurrence patterns. Donor age, sex, ethnicity and CMV serostatus were compiled together with the repertoire data. Because of strong linkage in the cohort, five DR-DQ haplotypes were treated as single units for association and clustering. A separate validation cohort of over a hundred different subjects was used in addition to the approximately 670-subject first cohort. HLA typing covered class I and class II loci at four-digit resolution. The study used immunosequencing to profile the T cell repertoires of approximately 690 subjects and linked those repertoires to cytomegalovirus serostatus. The later analysis used no new phenotypic data to find candidate immune exposures, relying instead on TCR beta sequences and their occurrence across donors. An early release covering 550 to 650 HLA-typed donors comprised approximately 300 gigabases of sequencing data and tens of millions of unique TCR sequences. A later genetic analysis took genome-wide SNP genotypes for 398 of the 666 donors and used that subset as a discovery cohort. The aim of the study was to test whether cataloging public T cell receptors could identify signatures of past pathogen exposure. An earlier analysis of approximately 630 of the donors applied high-throughput TCR beta sequencing to assess whether each TCR beta V gene segment acted as functional or pseudogenic.

Spanning cysteine to phenylalanine, the CDR3 consists of 12 amino acids. The CDR3 DNA has 36 bases and is translated from base 1. V is pruned by 8 bases and J by 7 bases, leaving 3 bases of the junction without a gene match. The germline V gene (reference sequence) sets CDR1 to LNHDA and CDR2 to SQIVND. Summary of the overall study and its limitations: Most CMV-associated TCR beta chains appeared to be HLA-restricted in a later analysis, and the HLA associations seemed to be driven largely by CMV exposure. The 87-base-pair reads could not distinguish some IMGT-functional V segments, including TRBV6-2 and TRBV6-3, so those segments were excluded. This cohort had only TCR beta chains sequenced, and the lack of alpha or paired-chain data limited which features could be detected. The study gave a list of 150 to 200 TCR beta chains associated with cytomegalovirus. The presence/absence analyses assumed that sequencing depth was roughly uniform across donors, and that assumption may not be true. Because counts were too low, roughly 17 rarely observed V segments, including chromosome 9 orphons, were left out of the earlier analysis of approximately 580 of the donors. V-gene and J-gene trimming of TCR beta chains was associated with a missense DCLRE1C variant in a later genetic analysis, and the association was replicated in an independent cohort. In a later analysis, HLA-associated TCR beta chains were found to be more clonally expanded and to have lower generation probabilities than equally common non-associated chains. A later genetic analysis reported fewer N-insertions in productive TCRs among donors in an Asian-associated ancestry cluster than the roughly 640-donor mean. In a later analysis, several top co-occurrence clusters were reported to appear linked to parvovirus B19, influenza, CMV and Epstein-Barr virus. Specific HLA alleles were associated with roughly 17,000 TCR beta sequences at a false discovery rate of 0.05 in a later analysis. Linkage disequilibrium might explain the correlated functional status among segregating V segments, but an unknown experimental factor could not be excluded. For the cohort, immune exposure information was limited to CMV serostatus. In vitro tests confirmed that a few of the cytomegalovirus-associated TCR beta chains recognize cytomegalovirus antigens. The authors suggested that the approach could potentially be extended to other disease states and immunological phenotypes. The sequencing pipeline was judged likely to have produced a cluster of highly shared sequence variants as a technical artifact. Across donors, most TCR sequences were observed very rarely, whereas some public TCRs were present in many individuals. Broadly in line with IMGT annotations, most TCR beta V segments showed up in productive rearrangements about 90% or about 30% of the time in an earlier analysis of several hundred of the donors. In both the original and validation cohorts, the classifier was reported to diagnose cytomegalovirus status with high specificity and sensitivity. A later analysis found that TCR association rates varied across HLA loci, with DRB1 alleles showing the most associated TCRs and HLA-C alleles the fewest. A further reported finding was that TCR beta sequences accurately predicted the HLA-A and HLA-B alleles for most subjects in the first cohort. Because HLA typing was missing for some donors at each locus, association tests included only the typed subset. Assigning TCR associations to individual alleles was difficult when HLA alleles, especially DR and DQ, strongly co-occurred.

The cohort comprised 670 or so healthy bone marrow donors. Cohort members were all nominally healthy when sampled, although unrecorded immune exposures were likely present. The donor was CMV seropositive and belonged to the group of 250 to 300 seropositive cohort members. Each donor provided a peripheral blood sample, and peripheral blood mononuclear cells were used for TCR beta sequencing. The Qiagen DNeasy Blood Extraction Kit was used to extract genomic DNA from the blood cell samples. The clonotype comes from a man in his forties or fifties in good health and CMV-seropositive. Sequenced sample: PBMCs. The rearranged segments are TRBV19 and TRBJ2-1, with TRBD1 identical over 9 junction bases. The sequenced DNA is TGTGCCAGTTCGGACAGGGGTAATGAGCAGTTCTTC. The encoded protein is CASSDRGNEQFF.